A selection of T cell receptor beta chains follows, all from one sample in a study of early T cells in non-severe SARS-CoV-2 infection. MiXCR, applied by TCRdb to the 5' RACE reads, yields one record per CDR3 protein. The table lists roughly 60,000 distinct CDR3 sequences, approximately 11% of them singletons. This specimen was whole blood, taken at baseline. The receptors were gathered from an adult who was a healthcare worker with PCR-confirmed SARS-CoV-2 infection or an uninfected control (not recorded which). The CDR3 runs from the conserved cysteine through the conserved F or W. Each record gives: clone size, V gene, J gene, D gene, CDR3 protein, CDR3 DNA. A D gene is named only where the DNA matches it firmly. Size is stated for part of the rows, as once, few or many counts, or as a class when the clone is expanded.

size: few; V: TRBV9; J: TRBJ2-1; D: TRBD2; CDR3: CASRPGLAGYEQFF; DNA: TGTGCCAGCAGGCCGGGACTAGCGGGGTATGAGCAGTTCTTC
size: -; V: TRBV20-1; J: TRBJ1-6; D: -; CDR3: CSAREPGITNSPLHF; DNA: TGCAGTGCTAGAGAGCCGGGGATTACGAATTCACCCCTCCACTTT
size: -; V: TRBV14; J: TRBJ2-1; D: -; CDR3: CASSQVHLGPQIEQFF; DNA: TGTGCCAGCAGCCAAGTTCACCTCGGGCCCCAGATTGAGCAGTTCTTC
size: few; V: TRBV6-1; J: TRBJ2-7; D: -; CDR3: CASMEGGLLEQYF; DNA: TGTGCCAGCATGGAGGGGGGTCTTCTGGAGCAGTACTTC
size: few; V: TRBV11-2; J: TRBJ2-7; D: TRBD1; CDR3: CASSFGTGSYEQYF; DNA: TGTGCCAGCAGCTTCGGGACAGGTAGCTACGAGCAGTACTTC
size: -; V: TRBV14; J: TRBJ2-7; D: TRBD1; CDR3: CASSQHRGYSYEQYF; DNA: TGTGCCAGCAGCCAACACAGGGGCTACTCCTACGAGCAGTACTTC
size: few; V: TRBV24-1; J: TRBJ2-1; D: TRBD1; CDR3: CATSDFGQGRDEQFF; DNA: TGTGCCACCAGTGATTTCGGACAGGGCCGGGATGAGCAGTTCTTC
size: few; V: TRBV2; J: TRBJ2-7; D: TRBD1; CDR3: CASSEPGQTYEQYF; DNA: TGTGCCAGCAGTGAACCGGGACAGACCTACGAGCAGTACTTC
size: few; V: TRBV18; J: TRBJ1-1; D: TRBD1; CDR3: CASSQTGRTEAFF; DNA: TGTGCCAGCTCACAGACAGGGAGAACTGAAGCTTTCTTT
size: -; V: TRBV15; J: TRBJ2-3; D: TRBD2; CDR3: CATSGRDYRDTQYF; DNA: TGTGCCACCAGCGGCCGGGACTACAGAGATACGCAGTATTTT
size: few; V: TRBV6-6; J: TRBJ2-7; D: -; CDR3: CASTKTASYEQYF; DNA: TGTGCCAGCACCAAGACAGCCTCCTACGAGCAGTACTTC
size: -; V: TRBV30; J: TRBJ2-7; D: -; CDR3: CAWSLNYEQYF; DNA: TGTGCCTGGAGCCTTAACTACGAGCAGTACTTC
size: many; V: TRBV5-4; J: TRBJ2-1; D: TRBD2; CDR3: CASSFGGGAPSYNEQFF; DNA: TGTGCCAGCAGCTTCGGCGGGGGGGCCCCCTCCTACAATGAGCAGTTCTTC
size: -; V: TRBV29-1; J: TRBJ2-7; D: -; CDR3: CSGGRGTYEQYF; DNA: TGCAGCGGTGGGAGGGGGACCTACGAGCAGTACTTC
size: few; V: TRBV5-4; J: TRBJ2-5; D: -; CDR3: CASSPRALQETQYF; DNA: TGTGCCAGCAGTCCTCGGGCCTTACAAGAGACCCAGTACTTC
size: few; V: TRBV5-1; J: TRBJ2-7; D: -; CDR3: CASSYSEGPSYEQYF; DNA: TGCGCCAGCAGCTACTCAGAAGGGCCCTCCTACGAGCAGTACTTC
size: few; V: TRBV29-1; J: TRBJ1-2; D: -; CDR3: CSVEGRSADYGYTF; DNA: TGCAGCGTTGAGGGGAGGTCCGCGGACTATGGCTACACCTTC
size: -; V: TRBV20-1; J: TRBJ1-1; D: -; CDR3: CSASGAEAFF; DNA: TGCAGTGCCAGCGGGGCTGAAGCTTTCTTT
size: -; V: TRBV7-8; J: TRBJ1-3; D: -; CDR3: CASSSAGTSGNTIYF; DNA: TGTGCCAGCAGCTCCGCTGGGACCTCTGGAAACACCATATATTTT
size: -; V: TRBV7-2; J: TRBJ1-1; D: -; CDR3: CASSFSLNTEAFF; DNA: TGTGCCAGCAGCTTTAGTCTGAACACTGAAGCTTTCTTT
size: few; V: TRBV6-6; J: TRBJ2-7; D: TRBD1; CDR3: CASSSGQGNPYEQYF; DNA: TGTGCCAGCAGCTCGGGACAGGGGAATCCCTACGAGCAGTACTTC
size: few; V: TRBV21-1; J: TRBJ2-7; D: -; CDR3: CASSNGDRSYEQYF; DNA: TGTGCCAGCAGCAACGGGGACCGTTCCTACGAGCAGTACTTC
size: -; V: TRBV6-5; J: TRBJ2-1; D: -; CDR3: CASSYSAGAHEQFF; DNA: TGTGCCAGCAGTTACTCGGCGGGGGCCCATGAGCAGTTCTTC
size: -; V: TRBV11-2; J: TRBJ2-2; D: TRBD2; CDR3: CASSLEAGGFANTGELFF; DNA: TGTGCCAGCAGCTTAGAAGCGGGGGGGTTCGCGAACACCGGGGAGCTGTTTTTT
size: few; V: TRBV2; J: TRBJ1-2; D: -; CDR3: CASSEEITGGYTF; DNA: TGTGCCAGCAGTGAGGAGATTACTGGCGGCTACACCTTC
size: few; V: TRBV6-6; J: TRBJ2-7; D: -; CDR3: CASSYGQLYEQYF; DNA: TGTGCCAGCAGTTACGGACAGCTCTACGAGCAGTACTTC
size: once; V: TRBV11-3; J: TRBJ2-1; D: -; CDR3: CASSLWGGNNEQFF; DNA: TGTGCCAGCAGCTTATGGGGAGGAAACAATGAGCAGTTCTTC
size: many; V: TRBV7-6; J: TRBJ1-1; D: TRBD1; CDR3: CASSQGVGSTEAFF; DNA: TGTGCCAGCAGCCAGGGGGTAGGGAGCACTGAAGCTTTCTTT
size: few; V: TRBV28; J: TRBJ2-4; D: -; CDR3: CASSLPRNIQYF; DNA: TGTGCCAGCAGTTTACCCCGGAACATTCAGTACTTC
size: -; V: TRBV18; J: TRBJ1-5; D: -; CDR3: CASSPPEARISRQRQHF; DNA: TGTGCCAGCTCACCACCGGAGGCCAGGATTAGTAGACAGCGCCAGCATTTT
size: few; V: TRBV2; J: TRBJ2-4; D: TRBD1; CDR3: CASGTGAKNIQYF; DNA: TGTGCCAGCGGGACAGGGGCCAAAAACATTCAGTACTTC
size: -; V: TRBV7-6; J: TRBJ1-2; D: -; CDR3: CASSPQTDPNYGYTF; DNA: TGTGCCAGCAGCCCGCAGACGGATCCAAACTATGGCTACACCTTC
size: many; V: TRBV6-2/TRBV6-3; J: TRBJ1-5; D: -; CDR3: CASSYLGWNQPQHF; DNA: TGTGCCAGCAGTTACTTGGGTTGGAATCAGCCCCAGCATTTT
size: once; V: TRBV30; J: TRBJ1-2; D: -; CDR3: CAWSWDAPDYGYTF; DNA: TGTGCCTGGAGCTGGGACGCCCCCGACTATGGCTACACCTTC
size: -; V: TRBV7-2; J: TRBJ2-2; D: -; CDR3: CASSLQALAGELFF; DNA: TGTGCCAGCAGCTTACAAGCGTTAGCCGGGGAGCTGTTTTTT
size: few; V: TRBV6-5; J: TRBJ2-3; D: -; CDR3: CASSPGGTPGDTQYF; DNA: TGTGCCAGCAGTCCAGGGGGGACCCCTGGGGATACGCAGTATTTT
size: many; V: TRBV20-1; J: TRBJ2-3; D: TRBD2; CDR3: CSARDASGGQYF; DNA: TGCAGTGCTAGAGACGCTAGCGGGGGGCAGTATTTT
size: many; V: TRBV20-1; J: TRBJ2-3; D: TRBD2; CDR3: CSATILAGGVVSDTQYF; DNA: TGCAGTGCTACTATACTAGCGGGGGGGGTTGTTTCAGATACGCAGTATTTT
size: many; V: TRBV6-5; J: TRBJ1-5; D: -; CDR3: CASRMGVDQPQHF; DNA: TGTGCCAGCAGGATGGGCGTGGATCAGCCCCAGCATTTT
size: few; V: TRBV6-1; J: TRBJ2-7; D: -; CDR3: CASSEVTVPGYEQYF; DNA: TGTGCCAGCAGTGAAGTGACGGTGCCTGGGTACGAGCAGTACTTC
size: -; V: TRBV27; J: TRBJ2-3; D: -; CDR3: CASSSRARAADTQYF; DNA: TGTGCCAGCAGTTCCCGGGCCAGGGCAGCAGATACGCAGTATTTT